This T cell receptor (beta chain) was identified during a study of blood T cell repertoires in COVID-19 (dated by TCRdb to about 2020). Background for the entire study: Samples from collaborators originated in the United States, Italy and Spain and spanned both the acute and convalescent phases of COVID-19. The material from the prospective study consisted of cDNA or gDNA derived from T cells, B-cell-depleted T cells, or PBMCs. The dataset comprised deeply sampled blood TCRbeta repertoires from subjects exposed to, actively infected with, or recovered from COVID-19. Where available, HLA class I and class II types were taken from metadata supplied by the sample provider and were not determined by assay-based typing. The samples were drawn from two sources: the first 160 participants of the ongoing ImmuneRACE study, and 1,254 subjects contributed by 6 global collaborators. The repertoires were released in a freely available public database meant as a resource for research on the immune response to SARS-CoV-2. Sample metadata almost always included a de-identified subject ID, COVID-19 status, age in years and sex.

The germline V gene (reference sequence) specifies LNHNV as CDR1 and YYDKDF as CDR2. Measured from the cysteine to the phenylalanine, the CDR3 is 17 residues long. Only the CDR3 DNA is retained, 51 bases long and in frame from the first base. V was cut back by 5 bases and J by 2 bases, leaving a gap of 19 bases between them. The immunoSEQ Assay, a bias-controlled multiplex PCR, was used to amplify TCRbeta CDR3 regions from genomic DNA. In the paper's pipeline: Within the assay, amplification of reference gene primers was used to estimate how many nucleated cells each sample contained. To quantify the absolute abundance of each unique TCRbeta CDR3 rearrangement, sequence reads were collapsed and filtered. For each sample, productive Simpson clonality was calculated as the square root of Simpson's diversity index over productive rearrangements. TCRdb took this table from immuneACCESS and kept in-frame rearrangements with V and J called. Such tables lack part of the clones; where checked against another copy, unresolved V genes explain under half of the gap, and the rest is unexplained. V and J calls and clone size come straight from that table; D and trimming were deduced from the DNA. The sample records about 74,000 clones, 84% of which are singletons. The ten largest clones take up about a third of the sample.

What the authors observed across the whole study: The quantity of clinical and demographic metadata differed by source and by participant and was supplied without curation.

The collaborating institutions used their own protocols to collect whole blood in K2EDTA tubes. For TCRbeta analysis, collaborator samples were shipped as frozen whole blood, as isolated PBMCs, or as DNA extracted from either sample type. Concerning this clone: Its antigen is still unknown. No much larger clone is present one base from it, and per-base qualities are unavailable.

The specimen sequenced was peripheral blood. This receptor was obtained from a man between 65 and 80 years old with acute or convalescent COVID-19. The receptor chain draws on TRBV15 and TRBJ2-4; the D gene is perhaps TRBD2, from 6 matching bases. The DNA sequence follows: TGTGCCACCAGCGGAGGGGTAGGTGGGCCCACCAAAAACATTCAGTACTTC. Translated, this is CATSGGVGGPTKNIQYF.